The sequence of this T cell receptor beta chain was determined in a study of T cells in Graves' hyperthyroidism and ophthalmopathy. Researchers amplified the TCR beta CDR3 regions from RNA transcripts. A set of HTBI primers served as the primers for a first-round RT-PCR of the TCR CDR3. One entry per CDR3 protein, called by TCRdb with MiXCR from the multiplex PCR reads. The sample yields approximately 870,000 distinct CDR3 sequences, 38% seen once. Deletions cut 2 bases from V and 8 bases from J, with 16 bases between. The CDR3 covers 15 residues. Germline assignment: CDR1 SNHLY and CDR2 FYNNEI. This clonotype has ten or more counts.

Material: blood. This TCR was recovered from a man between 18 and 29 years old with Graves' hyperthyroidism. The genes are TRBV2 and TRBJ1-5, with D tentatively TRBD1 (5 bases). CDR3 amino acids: CASSELRQSSEPQHF. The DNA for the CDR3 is TGTGCCAGCAGTGAACTAAGACAGTCCTCCGAGCCCCAGCATTTT.